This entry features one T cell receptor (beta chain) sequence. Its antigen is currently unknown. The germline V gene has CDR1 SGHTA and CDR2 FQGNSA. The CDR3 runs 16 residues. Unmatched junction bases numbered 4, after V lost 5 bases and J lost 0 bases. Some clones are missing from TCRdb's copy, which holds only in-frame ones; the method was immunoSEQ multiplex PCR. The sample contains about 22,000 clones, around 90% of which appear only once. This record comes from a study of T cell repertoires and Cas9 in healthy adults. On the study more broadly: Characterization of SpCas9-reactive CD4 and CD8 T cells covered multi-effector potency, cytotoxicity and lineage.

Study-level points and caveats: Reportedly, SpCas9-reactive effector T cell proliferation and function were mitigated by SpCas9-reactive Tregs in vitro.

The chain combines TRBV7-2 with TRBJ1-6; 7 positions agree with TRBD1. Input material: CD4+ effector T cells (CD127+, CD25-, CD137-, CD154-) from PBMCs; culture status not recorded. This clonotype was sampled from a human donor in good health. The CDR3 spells CASSPGQSSYNSPLHF. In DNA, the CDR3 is TGTGCCAGCAGCCCGGGACAGAGCTCCTATAATTCACCCCTCCACTTT.